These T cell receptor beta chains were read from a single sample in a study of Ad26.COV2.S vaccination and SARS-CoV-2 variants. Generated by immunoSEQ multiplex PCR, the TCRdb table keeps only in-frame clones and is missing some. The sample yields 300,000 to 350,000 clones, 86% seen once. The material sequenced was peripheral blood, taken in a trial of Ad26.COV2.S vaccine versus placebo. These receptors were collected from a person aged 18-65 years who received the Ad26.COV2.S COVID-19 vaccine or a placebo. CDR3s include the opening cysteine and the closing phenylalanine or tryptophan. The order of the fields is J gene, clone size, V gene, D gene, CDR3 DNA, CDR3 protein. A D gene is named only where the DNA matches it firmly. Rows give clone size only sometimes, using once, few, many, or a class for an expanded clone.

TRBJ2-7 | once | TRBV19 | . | TGTGCCAGTAGTATAGTAGGCAGCTCCTACGAGCAGTACTTC | CASSIVGSSYEQYF
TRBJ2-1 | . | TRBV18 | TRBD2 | TGTGCCAGCTCACCGGCGGCGGGAGGGAACAATGAGCAGTTCTTC | CASSPAAGGNNEQFF
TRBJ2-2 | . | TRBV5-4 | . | TGTGCCAGCAGGACTGAACTCACCGGGGAGCTGTTTTTT | CASRTELTGELFF
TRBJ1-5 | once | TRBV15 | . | TGTGCCACCAGCAGAGTAGGGCAGACGGGGTTTTATAGCAATCAGCCCCAGCATTTT | CATSRVGQTGFYSNQPQHF
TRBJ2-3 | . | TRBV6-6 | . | TGTGCCAGCAGTTACAACGCAGGCACCCCCACAGATACGCAGTATTTT | CASSYNAGTPTDTQYF
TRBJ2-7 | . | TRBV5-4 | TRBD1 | TGTGCCAGCAGCTCACCGGGACAGGGGAGCCGGAGGTACGAGCAGTACTTC | CASSSPGQGSRRYEQYF
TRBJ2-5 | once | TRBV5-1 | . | TGCGCCAGCAGCTTGGACAGGGGAGGGGAGACCCAGTACTTC | CASSLDRGGETQYF
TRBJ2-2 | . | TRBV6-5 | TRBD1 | TGTGCCAGCAGTTACTCGAAACAGGGGGGCACCGGGGAGCTGTTTTTT | CASSYSKQGGTGELFF
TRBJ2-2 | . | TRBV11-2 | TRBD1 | TGTGCCAGCAGCCCGAGGACAGGGAAAGTGTTTTTT | CASSPRTGKVFF
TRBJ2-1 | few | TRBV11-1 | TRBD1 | TGTGCCAGCAGCTCGGACAGGCCGCCCAATGAGCAGTTCTTC | CASSSDRPPNEQFF
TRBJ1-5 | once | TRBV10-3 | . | TGTGCCATCAGTGAGTCTGGGGGTTGGCAGCCCCAGCATTTT | CAISESGGWQPQHF
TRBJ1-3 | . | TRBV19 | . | TGTGCCAGTAAGGTGACTCAAGGAAACACCATATATTTT | CASKVTQGNTIYF
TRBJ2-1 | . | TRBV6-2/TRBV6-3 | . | TGTGCCAGCAGTTACGGGGTGGCGGGGCCCTACAATGAGCAGTTCTTC | CASSYGVAGPYNEQFF
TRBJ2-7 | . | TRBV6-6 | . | TGTGCCAGCAGCCTCAATCACGAGCAGTACTTC | CASSLNHEQYF
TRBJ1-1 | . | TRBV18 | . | TGTGCCAGCTCACTACAGGGAGCCGGGAACACTGAAGCTTTCTTT | CASSLQGAGNTEAFF
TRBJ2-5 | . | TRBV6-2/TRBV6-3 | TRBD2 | TGTGCCAGCAGTTACTCGAGGAGGGGAGGGTACCAAGAGACCCAGTACTTC | CASSYSRRGGYQETQYF
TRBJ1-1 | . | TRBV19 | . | TGTGCCAGTAGACTCAGGGTGAACACTGAAGCTTTCTTT | CASRLRVNTEAFF
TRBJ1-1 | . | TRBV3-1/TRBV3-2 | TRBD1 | TGTGCCAGCAGCCGGGGACAGGGGGCTCTGACTGAAGCTTTCTTT | CASSRGQGALTEAFF
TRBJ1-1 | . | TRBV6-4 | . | TGTGCCAGCAGTTTACAGGCGAACACTGAAGCTTTCTTT | CASSLQANTEAFF
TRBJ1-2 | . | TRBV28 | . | TGTGCCAGCAGTTTAGGAAGGGGTTATAACTATGGCTACACCTTC | CASSLGRGYNYGYTF
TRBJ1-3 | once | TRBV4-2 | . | TGTGCCAGCAGCCAAGATAGCCCGTACGGTATCTCTGGAAACACCATATATTTT | CASSQDSPYGISGNTIYF
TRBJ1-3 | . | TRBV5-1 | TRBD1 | TGCGCCAGCAGCACGCGCGGACAGGGGGCTGGAAACACCATATATTTT | CASSTRGQGAGNTIYF
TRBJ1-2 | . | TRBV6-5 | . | TGTGCCAGCAGTTACTCGGGGGTAGTTGACTATGGCTACACCTTC | CASSYSGVVDYGYTF
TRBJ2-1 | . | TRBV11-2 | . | TGTGCCAGCAGCTTAGATCGTGGGAGGTCGTACAATGAGCAGTTCTTC | CASSLDRGRSYNEQFF
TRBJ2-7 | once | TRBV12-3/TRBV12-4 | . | TGTGCCAGCAGTTTTGTAGGGAACTACGAGCAGTACTTC | CASSFVGNYEQYF
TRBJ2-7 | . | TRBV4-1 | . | TGCGCCAGCAGCCAAAGACAGTCCTACGAGCAGTACTTC | CASSQRQSYEQYF
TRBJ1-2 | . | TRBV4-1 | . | TGCGCCAGCAGCCAAGATACGGCAGCTAACTATGGCTACACCTTC | CASSQDTAANYGYTF
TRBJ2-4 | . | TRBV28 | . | TGTGCCAGCAGGGGTGTAGCCAAAAACATTCAGTACTTC | CASRGVAKNIQYF
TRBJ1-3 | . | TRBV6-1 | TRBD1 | TGTGCCAGCAGTGTGCAGGGGGCGACCACTGGAAACACCATATATTTT | CASSVQGATTGNTIYF
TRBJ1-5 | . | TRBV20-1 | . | TGCAGTGCTAGTAGGGTGCAAGGCGGGTATAGCAATCAGCCCCAGCATTTT | CSASRVQGGYSNQPQHF
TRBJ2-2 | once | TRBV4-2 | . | TGTGCCAGCAGCCCCCAGACAGGTTCCGGGGAGCTGTTTTTT | CASSPQTGSGELFF
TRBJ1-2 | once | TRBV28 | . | TGTGCCAGCAGTTTCGGGCCCGCCTATGGCTACACCTTC | CASSFGPAYGYTF
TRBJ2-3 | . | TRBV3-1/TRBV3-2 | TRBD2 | TGTGCCAGCAGCCAGGCCCTCCGACGGGAGGGCCGAAGCACAGATACGCAGTATTTT | CASSQALRREGRSTDTQYF
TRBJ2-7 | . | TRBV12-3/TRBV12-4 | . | TGTGCCAGCAGGGGGAGGACGGAGCAGTACTTC | CASRGRTEQYF
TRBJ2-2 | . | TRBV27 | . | TGTGCCAGCAGTTCCGGGGCGCCGTTATTAAACACCGGGGAGCTGTTTTTT | CASSSGAPLLNTGELFF
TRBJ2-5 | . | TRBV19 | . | TGTGCCAGTAGTATAGGCACAGGGTACCAAGAGACCCAGTACTTC | CASSIGTGYQETQYF
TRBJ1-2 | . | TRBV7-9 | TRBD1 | TGTGCCAGCAGCCGGGACAGATATTATGGCTACACCTTC | CASSRDRYYGYTF
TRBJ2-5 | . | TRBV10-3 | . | TGTGCCACCGGACTGGCGGAGACCCAGTACTTC | CATGLAETQYF
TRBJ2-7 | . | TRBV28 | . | TGTGCCAGCGGAACGGTGGCTAATCGTAACGACGAGCAGTACTTC | CASGTVANRNDEQYF
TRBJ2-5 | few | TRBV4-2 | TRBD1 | TGTGCCAGCAGCCAAGTGGGCCGCAGGGGGCGGGGAGAGACCCAGTACTTC | CASSQVGRRGRGETQYF
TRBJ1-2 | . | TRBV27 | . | TGTGCCAGCAGTTTATCCGGACGGCTCTATGGCTACACCTTC | CASSLSGRLYGYTF
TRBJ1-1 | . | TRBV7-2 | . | TGTGCCAGCAGGTCCATGGGAGTCACTGAAGCTTTCTTT | CASRSMGVTEAFF
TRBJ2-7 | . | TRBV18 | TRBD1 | TGTGCCAGCTCACCCGGGACAGGGTTTTCAAACGAGCAGTACTTC | CASSPGTGFSNEQYF
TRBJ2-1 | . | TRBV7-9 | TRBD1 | TGTGCCAGCAAGGCCGGGACAGGGTACTACAATGAGCAGTTCTTC | CASKAGTGYYNEQFF
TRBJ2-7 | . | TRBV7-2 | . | TGTGCCAGCAGCTCCACCCTAGGGGCAGAACCATACGAGCAGTACTTC | CASSSTLGAEPYEQYF
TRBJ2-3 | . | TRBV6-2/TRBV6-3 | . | TGTGCCAGCAGCGGGAGCGTGGATACGCAGTATTTT | CASSGSVDTQYF
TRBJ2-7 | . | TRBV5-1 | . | TGCGCCAGCACCGAGACTTCGTCAACCTACGAGCAGTACTTC | CASTETSSTYEQYF